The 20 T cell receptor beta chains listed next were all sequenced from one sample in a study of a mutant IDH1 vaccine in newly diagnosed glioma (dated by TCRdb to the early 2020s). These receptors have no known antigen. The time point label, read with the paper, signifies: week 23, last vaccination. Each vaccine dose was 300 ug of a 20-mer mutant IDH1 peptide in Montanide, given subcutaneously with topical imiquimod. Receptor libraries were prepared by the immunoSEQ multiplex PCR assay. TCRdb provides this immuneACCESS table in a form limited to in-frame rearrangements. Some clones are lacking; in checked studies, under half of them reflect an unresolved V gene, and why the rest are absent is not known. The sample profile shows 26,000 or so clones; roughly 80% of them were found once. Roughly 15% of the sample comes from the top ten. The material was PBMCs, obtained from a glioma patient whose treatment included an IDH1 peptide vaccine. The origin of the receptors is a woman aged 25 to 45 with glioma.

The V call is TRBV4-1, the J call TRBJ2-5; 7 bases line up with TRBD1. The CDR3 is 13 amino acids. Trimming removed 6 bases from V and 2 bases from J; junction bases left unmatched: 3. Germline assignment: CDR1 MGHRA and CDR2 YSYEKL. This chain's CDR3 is CASRDRLQETQYF. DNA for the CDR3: TGCGCCAGCAGGGACAGGTTGCAAGAGACCCAGTACTTC.

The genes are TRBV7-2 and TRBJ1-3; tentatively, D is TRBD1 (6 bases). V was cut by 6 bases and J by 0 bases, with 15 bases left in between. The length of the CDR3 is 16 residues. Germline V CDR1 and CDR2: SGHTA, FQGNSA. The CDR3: CASSPNLQGSGNTIYF. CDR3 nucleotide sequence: TGTGCCAGCAGTCCAAACTTACAGGGCTCTGGAAACACCATATATTTT.

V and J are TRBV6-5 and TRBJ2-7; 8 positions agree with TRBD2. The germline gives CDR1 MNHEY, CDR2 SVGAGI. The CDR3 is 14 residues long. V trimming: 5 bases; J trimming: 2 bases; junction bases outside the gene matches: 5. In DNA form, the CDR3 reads TGTGCCAGCAGTAACGGGGGGGGGCCCTACGAGCAGTACTTC. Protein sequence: CASSNGGGPYEQYF.

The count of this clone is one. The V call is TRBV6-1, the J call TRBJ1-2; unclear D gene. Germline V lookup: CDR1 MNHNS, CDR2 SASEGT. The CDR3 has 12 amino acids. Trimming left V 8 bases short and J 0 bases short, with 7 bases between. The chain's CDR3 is CASPGSNYGYTF. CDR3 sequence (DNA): TGTGCCAGCCCGGGATCTAACTATGGCTACACCTTC.

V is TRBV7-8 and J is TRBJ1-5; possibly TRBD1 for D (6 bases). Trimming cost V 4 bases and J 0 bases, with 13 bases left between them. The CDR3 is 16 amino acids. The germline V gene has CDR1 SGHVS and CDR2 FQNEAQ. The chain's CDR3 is CASSSTRDISNQPQHF. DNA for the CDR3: TGTGCCAGCAGCTCCACCCGGGACATTAGCAATCAGCCCCAGCATTTT.

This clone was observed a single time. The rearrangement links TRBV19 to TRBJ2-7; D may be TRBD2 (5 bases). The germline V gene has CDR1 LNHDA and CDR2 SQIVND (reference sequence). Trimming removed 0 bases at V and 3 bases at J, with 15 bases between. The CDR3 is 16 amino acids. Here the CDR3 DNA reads TGTGCCAGTAGTATAGAGGCAGGACTGAGTGGCTACGAGCAGTACTTC. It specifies CASSIEAGLSGYEQYF.

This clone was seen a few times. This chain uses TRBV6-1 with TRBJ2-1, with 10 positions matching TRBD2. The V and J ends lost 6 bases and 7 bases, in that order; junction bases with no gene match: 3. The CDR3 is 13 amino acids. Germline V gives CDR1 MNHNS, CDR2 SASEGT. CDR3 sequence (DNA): TGTGCCAGCAGGAGCGGGGGGGTTAATGAGCAGTTCTTC. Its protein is CASRSGGVNEQFF.

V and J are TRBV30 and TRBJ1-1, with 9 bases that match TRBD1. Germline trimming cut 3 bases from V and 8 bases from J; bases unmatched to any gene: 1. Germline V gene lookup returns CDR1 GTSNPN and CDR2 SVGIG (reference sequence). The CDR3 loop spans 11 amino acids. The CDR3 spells CAWSGTGEAFF. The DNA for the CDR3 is TGTGCCTGGAGCGGGACAGGGGAAGCTTTCTTT.

For the CDR3, the DNA is TGCGCCAGCAGCCAGGGCGGGACAGGTATGAACACTGAAGCTTTCTTT. As protein: CASSQGGTGMNTEAFF. The chain combines TRBV5-1 with TRBJ1-1, with TRBD1 matching 8 bases. The junction had 8 bases not matched to a gene; V was cut back by 4 bases and J by 0 bases. Germline CDR1 and CDR2: SGHRS and YFSETQ. The CDR3 is 16 residues long.

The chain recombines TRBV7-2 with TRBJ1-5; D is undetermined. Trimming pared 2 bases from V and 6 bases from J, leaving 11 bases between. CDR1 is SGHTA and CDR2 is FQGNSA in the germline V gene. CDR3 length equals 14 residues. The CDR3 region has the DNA TGTGCCAGCAGCTTATTTGGGTCCAGTCAGCCCCAGCATTTT. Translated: CASSLFGSSQPQHF. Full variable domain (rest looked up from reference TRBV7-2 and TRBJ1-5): GAGVSQSPSNKVTEKGKDVELRCDPISGHTALYWYRQSLGQGLEFLIYFQGNSAPDKSGLPSDRFSAERTGGSVSTLTIQRTQQEDSAVYLCASSLFGSSQPQHFGDGTRLSIL.

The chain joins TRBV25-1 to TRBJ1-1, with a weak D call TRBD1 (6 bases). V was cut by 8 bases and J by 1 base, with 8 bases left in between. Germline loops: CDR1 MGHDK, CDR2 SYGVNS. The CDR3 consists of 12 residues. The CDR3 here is CASVQGNTEAFF. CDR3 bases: TGTGCCAGCGTACAGGGGAACACTGAAGCTTTCTTT.

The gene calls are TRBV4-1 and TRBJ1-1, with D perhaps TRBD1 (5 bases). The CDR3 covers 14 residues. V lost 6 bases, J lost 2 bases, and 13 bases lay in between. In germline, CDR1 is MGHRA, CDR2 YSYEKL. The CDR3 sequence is CASRGPLVNTEAFF. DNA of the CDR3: TGCGCCAGCAGGGGGCCGCTCGTTAACACTGAAGCTTTCTTT.

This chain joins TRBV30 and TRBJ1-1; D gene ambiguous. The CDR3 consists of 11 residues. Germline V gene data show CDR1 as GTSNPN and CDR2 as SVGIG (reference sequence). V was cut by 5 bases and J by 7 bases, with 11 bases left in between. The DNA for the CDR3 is TGTGCCTGGGGCTCGGAACGTGAAGCTTTCTTT. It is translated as CAWGSEREAFF.

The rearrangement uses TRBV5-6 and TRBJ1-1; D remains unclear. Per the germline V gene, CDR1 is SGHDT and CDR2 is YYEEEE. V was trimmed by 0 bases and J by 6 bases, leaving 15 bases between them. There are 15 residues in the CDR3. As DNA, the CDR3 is TGTGCCAGCAGCTTGGTTTCGTGGGGAAAGTCTGAAGCTTTCTTT. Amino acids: CASSLVSWGKSEAFF.

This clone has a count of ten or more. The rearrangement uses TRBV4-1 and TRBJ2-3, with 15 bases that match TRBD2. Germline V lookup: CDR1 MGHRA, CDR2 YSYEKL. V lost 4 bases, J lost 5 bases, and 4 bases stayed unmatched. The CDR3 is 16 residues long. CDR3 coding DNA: TGCGCCAGCAGCCGGACTAGCGGGGGGGCCGAAGATACGCAGTATTTT. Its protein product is CASSRTSGGAEDTQYF.

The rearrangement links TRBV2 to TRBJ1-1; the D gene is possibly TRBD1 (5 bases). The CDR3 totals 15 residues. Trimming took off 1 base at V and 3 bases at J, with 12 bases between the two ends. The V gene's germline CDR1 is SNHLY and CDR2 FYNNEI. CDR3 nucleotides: TGTGCCAGCAGTGAAGAGGGATTGGGGGACACTGAAGCTTTCTTT. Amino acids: CASSEEGLGDTEAFF.

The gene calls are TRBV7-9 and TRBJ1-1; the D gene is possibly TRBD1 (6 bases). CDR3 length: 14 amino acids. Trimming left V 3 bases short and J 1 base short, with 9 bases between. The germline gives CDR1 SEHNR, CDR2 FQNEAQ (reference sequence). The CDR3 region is CASSFIQGNTEAFF. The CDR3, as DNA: TGTGCCAGCAGCTTCATACAGGGGAACACTGAAGCTTTCTTT.

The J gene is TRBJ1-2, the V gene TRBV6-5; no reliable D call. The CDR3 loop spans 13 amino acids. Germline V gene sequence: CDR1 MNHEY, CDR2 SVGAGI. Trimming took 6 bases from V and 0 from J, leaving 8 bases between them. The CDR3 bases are TGTGCCAGCAGGCCCGGGGCTAACTATGGCTACACCTTC. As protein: CASRPGANYGYTF.

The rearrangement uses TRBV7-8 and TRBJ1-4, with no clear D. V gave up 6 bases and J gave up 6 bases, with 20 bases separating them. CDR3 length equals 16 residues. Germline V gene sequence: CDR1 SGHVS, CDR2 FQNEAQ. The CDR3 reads CASSYTPTRWDEKLFF. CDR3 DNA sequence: TGTGCCAGCAGTTACACCCCGACCAGATGGGATGAAAAACTGTTTTTT.

CDR3 protein: CASSQRADRATQYF. CDR3 nucleotides: TGTGCCAGCAGCCAACGAGCGGACAGGGCTACGCAGTATTTT. The chain links TRBV16 to TRBJ2-3; the match to TRBD1 covers 8 bases. The trim removed 2 bases at V and 8 bases at J, leaving 6 bases unmatched. The germline V gene has CDR1 KGHSY and CDR2 FQNENV. CDR3 length: 14 residues.